This T cell receptor beta chain came from a study of T cell repertoires in cytomegalovirus infection. Across the study: Evidence of both CMV infection and a matching HLA type came from public TCR beta signatures.

Findings and caveats of the study: Within the response measured ex vivo, HLA-C-restricted CMV-specific TCR beta clonotypes were dominant.

TCRdb reprocessed the reads via MiXCR and lists one record per CDR3 protein. The data hold approximately 750,000 distinct CDR3 sequences, with less than 40% observed a single time. The CDR3 is 14 residues long. The J segment lost 6 bases and the V segment lost 7 bases, leaving 6 bases of the junction unmatched. The germline CDR1 and CDR2 sequences are LNHDA and SQIVND (reference sequence). Comments on this clonotype: Its antigen is unknown.

The clonotype was recovered from a human donor in good health (CMV status not recorded). Some clones in this sample may be carry-over from other donors' samples. Sequencing was carried out using PBMCs. The chain uses TRBV19 and TRBJ2-2; 9 bases are a match to TRBD2. For the CDR3, the DNA is TGTGCCAGTATTGCTAGCGGGGCGCCCGGGGAGCTGTTTTTT. Residues: CASIASGAPGELFF.